This T cell receptor beta chain was sequenced in a study of T cell responses to AZD1222 COVID-19 vaccine. Profiling relied on immunoSEQ multiplex PCR, and the TCRdb table lists in-frame clones only, not all of them. The data contain approximately 150,000 clones, roughly nine tenths of them seen just once; the ten biggest clones take up 1.5% to 2%. Germline values: CDR1 MDHEN, CDR2 SYDVKM. This CDR3 has 17 amino acids. Trimming cost V 1 base and J 10 bases, with 22 bases left between them. The chain uses TRBV28 and TRBJ1-4; TRBD1 might be the D (5 bases). The sequenced sample was peripheral blood, obtained on day 0 of AZD1222 vaccination. The TCR comes from an adult in good health. The CDR3 coding sequence is TGTGCCAGCAGTTTATTGCCCGCAGCAGGGAGTACCAGAAAACTGTTTTTT. Its translation: CASSLLPAAGSTRKLFF.